The T cell receptor beta chain under discussion was sequenced for a study of cytomegalovirus exposure and HLA in healthy donors. Germline V CDR1 and CDR2: SGHVS, FQNEAQ. This CDR3 is 16 amino acids long. With 1 base clipped from V and 5 bases from J, the junction kept 5 bases outside the gene matches. The primer mix had 60 Vbeta and 13 Jbeta primers. The assay was immunoSEQ multiplex PCR, and TCRdb's table has in-frame clones only and misses some. The repertoire consists of more than 80,000 clones, with over 60% occurring once and the leading ten covering about 8%. This TCR came from a human donor in good health. V is TRBV7-8 and J is TRBJ2-7, with 13 bases that match TRBD2. The specimen sequenced was PBMCs. CDR3 amino acids: CASSLETSGRYDEQYF. Written as DNA, the CDR3 is TGTGCCAGCAGCTTAGAGACTAGCGGGAGGTACGACGAGCAGTACTTC.